This TCR beta chain was captured in a study of OX40 agonist ivuxolimab in advanced cancers. Study results and caveats: Compared with CD4+, CD8+ T cells on average had more expanded clones. Specificity for antigen went undetermined in the expanded peripheral T cells.

Researchers took blood at baseline, on cycle 4 day 1, and on cycle 7 day 1. This CDR3 has 18 residues. V shed 2 bases, J shed 5 bases, and the junction held 11 bases outside the gene matches. Germline CDR1 is KGHSH and CDR2 is LQKENI. On this clone itself: Its antigen remains unidentified.

TCRdb's table, derived via immunoSEQ multiplex PCR, lists solely in-frame clones and lacks some. The data show more than 95,000 clones, with around nine tenths seen just once and 0.25% to 0.35% held by the top ten. The chain recombines TRBV18 with TRBJ2-5; 13 bases agree with TRBD2. The sequence came from an adult with an advanced solid tumor such as melanoma, head and neck, liver or kidney cancer. The material sequenced was CD4+ or CD8+ T cells sorted from blood, taken in a trial of the OX40 agonist ivuxolimab. The CDR3 bases are TGTGCCAGCTCACCAGGAATGAGGACTAGCGGGAGTGGGGAGACCCAGTACTTC. The encoded protein is CASSPGMRTSGSGETQYF.